The 18 T cell receptor beta chains listed next were all sequenced from one sample in a study of cytomegalovirus exposure and HLA in healthy donors. TCRdb keeps only in-frame clones here, not all; method: immunoSEQ multiplex PCR. The table lists around 120,000 clones, more than 85% of them singletons. The material sequenced was PBMCs. Source of these receptors: a man younger than 35 in good health and CMV-seropositive.

The CDR3, as DNA: TGTGCCAGCAGCTCTAAAGTCTATGGCTACACCTTC. Protein product: CASSSKVYGYTF. The chain recombines TRBV5-4 with TRBJ1-2; D is undetermined. This CDR3 is built from 12 residues. Between the trimmed V and J ends, which lost 3 bases and 4 bases, there was a span of 7 bases. Per germline, CDR1 SGHNT and CDR2 YYREEE (reference sequence).

This chain joins TRBV4-1 and TRBJ1-5; D not certain. Germline loops: CDR1 MGHRA, CDR2 YSYEKL. The CDR3 loop spans 16 amino acids. V lost 5 bases and J 4 bases, leaving 18 bases between the germline ends. CDR3 region: CASSSVRGERNQPQHF. Here the CDR3 DNA reads TGCGCCAGCAGCTCCGTACGGGGAGAAAGGAATCAGCCCCAGCATTTT.

V and J are TRBV19 and TRBJ2-5; 9 bases are a match to TRBD2. The CDR3 extends over 14 amino acids. CDR1 LNHDA and CDR2 SQIVND come from the germline V gene (reference sequence). The V and J ends lost 7 bases and 2 bases, in that order; junction bases with no gene match: 5. CDR3 coding DNA: TGTGCCAGTAACAAGCGGGGGGCGCAAGAGACCCAGTACTTC. Residues: CASNKRGAQETQYF.

The chain employs TRBV2 and TRBJ2-2; the match to TRBD2 covers 8 bases. The CDR3 extends over 14 amino acids. Germline lookup yields CDR1 SNHLY and CDR2 FYNNEI. Losses at the gene ends were 7 bases for V and 2 bases for J; bases not matched to a gene: 3. CDR3 protein: CASTRTSNTGELFF. The CDR3 nucleotides are TGTGCCAGCACGAGGACTAGCAACACCGGGGAGCTGTTTTTT.

This clone was seen once. This chain connects TRBV5-1 to TRBJ1-1, with 7 positions matching TRBD1. Looked up from germline, CDR1 is SGHRS and CDR2 is YFSETQ. V dropped 0 bases and J dropped 4; count of bases not matched to a gene: 6. This CDR3 has 15 amino acids. In nucleotides, the CDR3 is TGCGCCAGCAGCTTGGCGGCGACAGGGACCACTGAAGCTTTCTTT. Translating it yields CASSLAATGTTEAFF.

This chain links TRBV4-1 with TRBJ2-7, with D uncertain. Germline V CDR1 and CDR2: MGHRA, YSYEKL. Trimming took off 0 bases at V and 1 base at J, with 10 bases between the two ends. The CDR3 runs 15 residues. CDR3 amino acids: CASSQDSLVSYEQYF. The CDR3 nucleotides are TGCGCCAGCAGCCAAGATTCTTTAGTTTCCTACGAGCAGTACTTC.

This sequence joins TRBV28 and TRBJ1-2; 12 positions agree with TRBD1. The CDR3 loop spans 17 amino acids. Trimming cost V 6 bases and J 2 bases; bases outside gene matches: 10. Germline CDR1 and CDR2: MDHEN and SYDVKM. CDR3 protein: CASRSPGQGAPNYGYTF. The CDR3 coding sequence is TGTGCCAGCAGGTCTCCGGGACAGGGGGCCCCAAACTATGGCTACACCTTC.

This rearrangement joins TRBV11-3 to TRBJ2-2; 9 bases map to TRBD1. Germline lookup yields CDR1 SGHNT and CDR2 YENEEA. Unmatched junction bases numbered 13, after V lost 5 bases and J lost 6 bases. The CDR3 contains 17 residues. Here the CDR3 reads CASSRRPMGQGAGELFF. For the CDR3, the DNA is TGTGCCAGCAGCCGTAGACCGATGGGACAGGGTGCCGGGGAGCTGTTTTTT.

The chain carries TRBV4-1 and TRBJ1-4; D not certain. This CDR3 has 15 residues. Trimming shortened V by 1 base and J by 8 bases, and 14 bases separated the two germline ends. In germline, CDR1 is MGHRA, CDR2 YSYEKL. CDR3 DNA sequence: TGCGCCAGCAGCCAAGGGGCCTTACAGCGGGAAAAACTGTTTTTT. It specifies CASSQGALQREKLFF.

Concerning this clone itself: The same CDR3 arises from other DNA sequences in this sample as well. This rearrangement joins TRBV11-3 to TRBJ2-1, with 9 bases fitting TRBD1. This CDR3 is built from 13 residues. With V trimmed by 5 bases and J by 7 bases, 3 bases remained unmatched. Germline lookup yields CDR1 SGHNT and CDR2 YENEEA. The CDR3 protein is CASSPDRGNEQFF. CDR3 nucleotide sequence: TGTGCCAGCAGCCCCGACAGGGGGAATGAGCAGTTCTTC.

The CDR3 is CASGRGKNSPLHF. DNA for the CDR3: TGTGCCAGCGGAAGGGGAAAGAATTCACCCCTCCACTTT. The genes are TRBV2 and TRBJ1-6, with TRBD1 as a possible D gene (5 bases). V gave up 8 bases and J gave up 7 bases, with 12 bases separating them. The CDR3 spans 13 residues. CDR1 SNHLY and CDR2 FYNNEI come from the germline V gene.

This chain connects TRBV28 to TRBJ2-7; a possible D gene is TRBD1 (6 bases). This CDR3 contains 15 residues. CDR1 is MDHEN, CDR2 SYDVKM, per germline. V shed 5 bases and J shed 3 bases, with 17 bases lying between them. The chain's CDR3 is CASSPPGIGGYEQYF. The DNA of the CDR3 is TGTGCCAGCAGTCCCCCCGGTATAGGGGGCTACGAGCAGTACTTC.

The chain has TRBV18 and TRBJ2-3, with a possible D match to TRBD2 (5 bases). Germline lookup yields CDR1 KGHSH and CDR2 LQKENI. CDR3 size: 12 residues. Trimming took off 3 bases at V and 6 bases at J, with 7 bases between the two ends. Here the CDR3 DNA reads TGTGCCAGCTCACCCGAGCGGGATACGCAGTATTTT. The encoded protein is CASSPERDTQYF.

This rearrangement joins TRBV2 to TRBJ2-7; TRBD1 might be the D (6 bases). Per the germline V gene, CDR1 is SNHLY and CDR2 is FYNNEI. This CDR3 contains 15 residues. Trimming left V 1 base short and J 2 bases short, with 12 bases between. The CDR3 bases are TGTGCCAGCAGTGAAGGCAGGGGTATTGCCTACGAGCAGTACTTC. Amino acids: CASSEGRGIAYEQYF.

The chain carries TRBV2 and TRBJ1-4; maybe TRBD1 (6 bases). This CDR3 spans 18 amino acids. V gave up 6 bases and J gave up 4 bases, with 24 bases separating them. The germline gives CDR1 SNHLY, CDR2 FYNNEI. The CDR3 DNA is TGTGCCAGCAGCAGGAGTTGGGGGCAGGTCGAGAGTAATGAAAAACTGTTTTTT. Its protein product is CASSRSWGQVESNEKLFF.

The V gene is TRBV30, the J gene TRBJ1-6, with a possible D match to TRBD1 (6 bases). The CDR3 covers 15 residues. Germline CDR1 GTSNPN, CDR2 SVGIG (reference sequence). Between the trimmed V and J ends, which lost 0 bases and 9 bases, there was a span of 15 bases. The CDR3: CAWSVNGRGVSPLHF. The CDR3 nucleotides are TGTGCCTGGAGTGTAAACGGCAGGGGCGTTTCACCCCTCCACTTT.

This chain uses TRBV7-6 with TRBJ2-7; TRBD1 is a possible D gene (5 bases). The germline V and J ends were trimmed by 4 bases and 0 bases, with 10 bases remaining between them. Looked up from germline, CDR1 is SGHVS and CDR2 is FNYEAQ. This CDR3 is built from 14 residues. The CDR3 loop is CASSSTASSYEQYF. The CDR3 nucleotides are TGTGCCAGCAGCTCGACAGCAAGCTCCTACGAGCAGTACTTC.

This chain connects TRBV7-2 to TRBJ1-6; TRBD1 is a possible D gene (5 bases). From germline, CDR1 is SGHTA and CDR2 FQGNSA. The CDR3 loop spans 15 amino acids. Deletions cut 1 base from V and 6 bases from J, with 10 bases between. In DNA form, the CDR3 reads TGTGCCAGCAGCTTAGTTGTGGGGGGTAATTCACCCCTCCACTTT. This translates into CASSLVVGGNSPLHF.